A selection of T cell receptor beta chains follows, all from one sample in a study of early T cells in non-severe SARS-CoV-2 infection. TCRdb independently ran MiXCR on the 5' RACE reads; one entry per CDR3 protein. The sample includes 55,000 to 70,000 distinct CDR3 sequences, more than 10% seen only once; the top ten take approximately 1.6%. The source material was whole blood. These receptors came from an adult who was a healthcare worker with PCR-confirmed SARS-CoV-2 infection or an uninfected control (not recorded which). The CDR3 runs from the conserved cysteine through the conserved F or W. The D gene is left open where the match is weak. Not every row has a clone size; where given, it reads once, few, many or a size class.

D gene: TRBD1
J gene: TRBJ2-2
V gene: TRBV7-9
clone size: few
CDR3 DNA: TGTGCCAGCAGCTCTGGGACAGGGTACACCGGGGAGCTGTTTTTT
CDR3 protein: CASSSGTGYTGELFF

D gene: TRBD2
J gene: TRBJ2-3
V gene: TRBV20-1
clone size: few
CDR3 DNA: TGCAGTGCTACAGGACTAGCGGGGGTCCTAACTAGCACAGATACGCAGTATTTT
CDR3 protein: CSATGLAGVLTSTDTQYF

D gene: TRBD1
J gene: TRBJ1-1
V gene: TRBV6-5
clone size: few
CDR3 DNA: TGTGCCAGTCGACAGGGGGCCACTGAAGCTTTCTTT
CDR3 protein: CASRQGATEAFF

D gene: TRBD1
J gene: TRBJ1-2
V gene: TRBV20-1
clone size: many
CDR3 DNA: TGCAGTGCAAGCGGACAGGGGCCTGGCCACTACACCTTC
CDR3 protein: CSASGQGPGHYTF

D gene: TRBD1
J gene: TRBJ2-3
V gene: TRBV9
clone size: many
CDR3 DNA: TGTGCCAGCAGCGAACGACAGGGGATCGGCACAGATACGCAGTATTTT
CDR3 protein: CASSERQGIGTDTQYF

D gene: NA
J gene: TRBJ1-1
V gene: TRBV2
clone size: many
CDR3 DNA: TGTGCCAGCAAGTTCGACACTGAAGCTTTCTTT
CDR3 protein: CASKFDTEAFF

D gene: TRBD1
J gene: TRBJ1-2
V gene: TRBV29-1
clone size: NA
CDR3 DNA: TGCAGCGTTGCCCGGGACAGAACCTTAGGCTACACCTTC
CDR3 protein: CSVARDRTLGYTF

D gene: NA
J gene: TRBJ2-7
V gene: TRBV12-5
clone size: many
CDR3 DNA: TGTGCTAGTGGTTTGGTATTGGACCCAAACTCCTACGAGCAGTACTTC
CDR3 protein: CASGLVLDPNSYEQYF

D gene: NA
J gene: TRBJ2-3
V gene: TRBV6-8
clone size: many
CDR3 DNA: TGTGCCAGCAGTTACGCCCGTGGCCCAGATACGCAGTATTTT
CDR3 protein: CASSYARGPDTQYF

D gene: NA
J gene: TRBJ2-5
V gene: TRBV6-1
clone size: few
CDR3 DNA: TGTGCCAGCAGTGAAGCGGGACGAAACCAGTACTTC
CDR3 protein: CASSEAGRNQYF

D gene: NA
J gene: TRBJ2-5
V gene: TRBV6-5
clone size: many
CDR3 DNA: TGTGCCAGCAGTTCCGCCAGAGAGACCCAGTACTTC
CDR3 protein: CASSSARETQYF

D gene: NA
J gene: TRBJ2-7
V gene: TRBV14
clone size: NA
CDR3 DNA: TGTGCCAGCAGCCTCGAACAGGGACCTTCCTACGAGCAGTACTTC
CDR3 protein: CASSLEQGPSYEQYF

D gene: NA
J gene: TRBJ2-3
V gene: TRBV11-2
clone size: many
CDR3 DNA: TGTGCCAGCAGCTTAGTCAATGCAGGGACAAGTAGCACAGATACGCAGTATTTT
CDR3 protein: CASSLVNAGTSSTDTQYF

D gene: TRBD1
J gene: TRBJ1-2
V gene: TRBV30
clone size: NA
CDR3 DNA: TGTGCCTGGAGTGTACGCAGGGGGACTGGCTACACCTTC
CDR3 protein: CAWSVRRGTGYTF

D gene: NA
J gene: TRBJ1-1
V gene: TRBV11-3
clone size: few
CDR3 DNA: TGTGCCAGCAGCCGAGGGGCAGCCGACATGAACACTGAAGCTTTCTTT
CDR3 protein: CASSRGAADMNTEAFF

D gene: NA
J gene: TRBJ1-2
V gene: TRBV7-2
clone size: few
CDR3 DNA: TGTGCCAGCAGCCCCCAGAGGGTTGGTGGCTACACCTTC
CDR3 protein: CASSPQRVGGYTF

D gene: NA
J gene: TRBJ1-6
V gene: TRBV28
clone size: many
CDR3 DNA: TGTGCCAGCAGTCGACTGATTAATTCACCCCTCCACTTT
CDR3 protein: CASSRLINSPLHF

D gene: TRBD1
J gene: TRBJ2-7
V gene: TRBV3-1
clone size: many
CDR3 DNA: TGTGCCAGCAGCCGAGCCAGGACAGGGGGCATCTACGAGCAGTACTTC
CDR3 protein: CASSRARTGGIYEQYF

D gene: NA
J gene: TRBJ1-3
V gene: TRBV7-8
clone size: NA
CDR3 DNA: TGTGCCAGCAGCTTATATTTTGGCAGGGAAGGAAACACCATATATTTT
CDR3 protein: CASSLYFGREGNTIYF

D gene: NA
J gene: TRBJ2-2
V gene: TRBV20-1
clone size: few
CDR3 DNA: TGCAGTGCTAGCCGGGACTCCCGGCCCGGGGAGCTGTTTTTT
CDR3 protein: CSASRDSRPGELFF

D gene: NA
J gene: TRBJ1-5
V gene: TRBV11-2
clone size: many
CDR3 DNA: TGTGCCAGCAGCGCGGGCCGGGGTACGGAGCCCCAGCATTTT
CDR3 protein: CASSAGRGTEPQHF

D gene: NA
J gene: TRBJ2-1
V gene: TRBV10-3
clone size: NA
CDR3 DNA: TGTGCCATCAGTGCCGACAGAAGGGTCTACAATGAGCAGTTCTTC
CDR3 protein: CAISADRRVYNEQFF

D gene: TRBD2
J gene: TRBJ2-1
V gene: TRBV6-2/TRBV6-3
clone size: NA
CDR3 DNA: TGTGCCAGCAGTCCTATAGCGGGGGCCATCAATGAGCAGTTCTTC
CDR3 protein: CASSPIAGAINEQFF

D gene: TRBD1
J gene: TRBJ1-5
V gene: TRBV6-1
clone size: many
CDR3 DNA: TGTGCCAGCAGCGAGACAGGGGGCCATCAGCCCCAGCATTTT
CDR3 protein: CASSETGGHQPQHF

D gene: NA
J gene: TRBJ2-3
V gene: TRBV5-1
clone size: few
CDR3 DNA: TGCGCCAGCAGCTTGGGACCAAAGGGTGCAGATACGCAGTATTTT
CDR3 protein: CASSLGPKGADTQYF

D gene: NA
J gene: TRBJ1-2
V gene: TRBV6-5
clone size: NA
CDR3 DNA: TGTGCCAGCAGTTACTCCCTAACAGGGCTACTCTATGGCTACACCTTC
CDR3 protein: CASSYSLTGLLYGYTF

D gene: NA
J gene: TRBJ1-2
V gene: TRBV6-6
clone size: many
CDR3 DNA: TGTGCCAGCAGTTACCCTAATACAGGGATGAACTATGGCTACACCTTC
CDR3 protein: CASSYPNTGMNYGYTF

D gene: NA
J gene: TRBJ2-1
V gene: TRBV10-1
clone size: many
CDR3 DNA: TGCGCCAGCAGCTACAATGAGCAGTTCTTC
CDR3 protein: CASSYNEQFF

D gene: TRBD1
J gene: TRBJ1-1
V gene: TRBV7-7
clone size: few
CDR3 DNA: TGTGCTAGCAGCTTAGTGGCGACAGGGGTCATGAACACTGAAGCTTTCTTT
CDR3 protein: CASSLVATGVMNTEAFF

D gene: NA
J gene: TRBJ2-3
V gene: TRBV5-1
clone size: few
CDR3 DNA: TGCGCCAGCAGCTTGGTAGGCGGGGGCTCAGATACGCAGTATTTT
CDR3 protein: CASSLVGGGSDTQYF

D gene: TRBD2
J gene: TRBJ2-3
V gene: TRBV20-1
clone size: NA
CDR3 DNA: TGCAGTGCTAAAGGGGACTACAGAAACACAGATACGCAGTATTTT
CDR3 protein: CSAKGDYRNTDTQYF

D gene: TRBD1
J gene: TRBJ2-7
V gene: TRBV10-2
clone size: few
CDR3 DNA: TGCGCCAGCAATCCGGGACAGGGTCCGGAGCAGTACTTC
CDR3 protein: CASNPGQGPEQYF

D gene: TRBD1
J gene: TRBJ1-4
V gene: TRBV20-1
clone size: many
CDR3 DNA: TGCAGTGCTACACCAGACAGGGGTGGTGAAAAACTGTTTTTT
CDR3 protein: CSATPDRGGEKLFF

D gene: TRBD2
J gene: TRBJ2-5
V gene: TRBV29-1
clone size: few
CDR3 DNA: TGCAGCGTTCTTGGCCTACTAGCGGGGCGGCCCCAAGAGACCCAGTACTTC
CDR3 protein: CSVLGLLAGRPQETQYF

D gene: TRBD2
J gene: TRBJ2-3
V gene: TRBV7-2
clone size: few
CDR3 DNA: TGTGCCAGCAGTTGGGGACTAGGGTCAGATACGCAGTATTTT
CDR3 protein: CASSWGLGSDTQYF

D gene: NA
J gene: TRBJ2-3
V gene: TRBV12-3/TRBV12-4
clone size: few
CDR3 DNA: TGTGCCAGCAGTTCCAATAGACAGGGAGGTACGCAGTATTTT
CDR3 protein: CASSSNRQGGTQYF

D gene: NA
J gene: TRBJ2-2
V gene: TRBV12-3/TRBV12-4
clone size: NA
CDR3 DNA: TGTGCCAGCAGTTTGAGGGAACTGGCCGGGGAGCTGTTTTTT
CDR3 protein: CASSLRELAGELFF

D gene: TRBD1
J gene: TRBJ2-1
V gene: TRBV2
clone size: NA
CDR3 DNA: TGTGCCAGCGGACAGGGGGAAAACTACAATGAGCAGTTCTTC
CDR3 protein: CASGQGENYNEQFF

D gene: NA
J gene: TRBJ1-1
V gene: TRBV3-1
clone size: few
CDR3 DNA: TGTGCCAGCAGACAGGGCCCGATGAACACTGAAGCTTTCTTT
CDR3 protein: CASRQGPMNTEAFF

D gene: NA
J gene: TRBJ1-4
V gene: TRBV7-8
clone size: NA
CDR3 DNA: TGTGCCAGCAGCTTCGTGGCCGAAAAACTGTTTTTT
CDR3 protein: CASSFVAEKLFF

D gene: NA
J gene: TRBJ1-1
V gene: TRBV7-8
clone size: NA
CDR3 DNA: TGTGCCAGCAGCCCTAGGGGTTGGGTGTACACTGAAGCTTTCTTT
CDR3 protein: CASSPRGWVYTEAFF

D gene: TRBD2
J gene: TRBJ2-2
V gene: TRBV13
clone size: few
CDR3 DNA: TGTGCCAGCAGCTTAGGCCTAGCGGGGCCAAACACCGGGGAGCTGTTTTTT
CDR3 protein: CASSLGLAGPNTGELFF

D gene: NA
J gene: TRBJ2-1
V gene: TRBV12-3/TRBV12-4
clone size: NA
CDR3 DNA: TGTGCCAGCAGTTTATTCGTGAGGAGTAATGAGCAGTTCTTC
CDR3 protein: CASSLFVRSNEQFF

D gene: NA
J gene: TRBJ1-2
V gene: TRBV7-9
clone size: few
CDR3 DNA: TGTGCCAGCAGCACAGCGACGTATGGCTACACCTTC
CDR3 protein: CASSTATYGYTF

D gene: TRBD1
J gene: TRBJ2-7
V gene: TRBV13
clone size: few
CDR3 DNA: TGTGCCAGCAGCTTAAGGACAGGGGGCGACGAGCAGTACTTC
CDR3 protein: CASSLRTGGDEQYF

D gene: TRBD1
J gene: TRBJ1-4
V gene: TRBV25-1
clone size: NA
CDR3 DNA: TGTGCCAGCAGGACAGGGGTTGGCGAAAAACTGTTTTTT
CDR3 protein: CASRTGVGEKLFF

D gene: TRBD1
J gene: TRBJ1-5
V gene: TRBV6-2/TRBV6-3
clone size: NA
CDR3 DNA: TGTGCCAGCAGTTACCCAGGGGGCGCCCAGCCCCAGCATTTT
CDR3 protein: CASSYPGGAQPQHF

D gene: TRBD2
J gene: TRBJ2-2
V gene: TRBV6-5
clone size: many
CDR3 DNA: TGTGCCAGCAGCCCCACTAGCGTGAACACCGGGGAGCTGTTTTTT
CDR3 protein: CASSPTSVNTGELFF

D gene: NA
J gene: TRBJ1-1
V gene: TRBV12-3/TRBV12-4
clone size: few
CDR3 DNA: TGTGCCAGCAGTTTTGGTCCCCCAGGGAGGGCTGAAGCTTTCTTT
CDR3 protein: CASSFGPPGRAEAFF

D gene: NA
J gene: TRBJ2-2
V gene: TRBV7-9
clone size: NA
CDR3 DNA: TGTGCCAGCAGCTTCTTAGCGACAGGCGGGGAGCTGTTTTTT
CDR3 protein: CASSFLATGGELFF